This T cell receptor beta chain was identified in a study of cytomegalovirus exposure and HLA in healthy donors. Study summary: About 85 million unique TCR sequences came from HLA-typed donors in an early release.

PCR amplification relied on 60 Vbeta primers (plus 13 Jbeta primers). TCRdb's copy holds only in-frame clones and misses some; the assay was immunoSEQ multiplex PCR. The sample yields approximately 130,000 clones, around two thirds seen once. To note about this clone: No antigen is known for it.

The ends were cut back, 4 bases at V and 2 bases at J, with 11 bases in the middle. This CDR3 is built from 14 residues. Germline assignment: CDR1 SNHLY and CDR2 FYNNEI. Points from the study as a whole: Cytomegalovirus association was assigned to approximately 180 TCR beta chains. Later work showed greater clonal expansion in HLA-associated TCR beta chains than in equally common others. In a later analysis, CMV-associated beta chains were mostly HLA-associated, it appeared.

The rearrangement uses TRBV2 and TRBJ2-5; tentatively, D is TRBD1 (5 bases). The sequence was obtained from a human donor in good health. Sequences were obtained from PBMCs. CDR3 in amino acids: CASSATRQQETQYF. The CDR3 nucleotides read TGTGCCAGCAGTGCGACGCGACAGCAAGAGACCCAGTACTTC.